In its sample, the clone carrying this T cell receptor (beta chain) was seen once. This entry is derived from a study of blood T cell repertoires in COVID-19. The CDR3 consists of 16 residues. Trimming removed 0 bases from V and 1 base from J, with 12 bases in between. The germline V gene has CDR1 SGHRS and CDR2 YFSETQ. Per the original data handling: Amplification from reference gene primers served as the basis for estimated nucleated cell counts. TCRdb's copy holds only in-frame clones and misses some; the assay was immunoSEQ multiplex PCR. V and J calls plus clone size are reproduced from that table; the DNA served to infer D and trimming. This sample has 90,000 to 140,000 clones, with roughly 79% found just once.

The chain carries TRBV5-1 and TRBJ2-3, with D possibly being TRBD2 (5 bases). The specimen sequenced was peripheral blood. This sequence was found in a woman in her 70s with acute or convalescent COVID-19. The DNA for the CDR3 is TGCGCCAGCAGCTTGGTGAAGGGAGACGGCACAGATACGCAGTATTTT. Translated: CASSLVKGDGTDTQYF.